This T cell receptor (beta chain) originates from a study of shared T cell receptors in the human thymus. Here immunoSEQ multiplex PCR was the method, and the copy in TCRdb shows in-frame clones only, minus some. The sample has approximately 660,000 clones; around nine tenths are singletons. The V and J ends lost 4 bases and 3 bases, in that order; junction bases with no gene match: 5. The CDR3 is made up of 14 amino acids. CDR1 LGHNA and CDR2 YNFKEQ come from the germline V gene. This sample was also put to use in a study of human thymus T cells. This second report adds: Surgeons resected thymus tissue during corrective heart surgery.

Sequencing was done on a sample of thymocytes. The chain is built from TRBV4-2 and TRBJ1-1, with 7 bases aligning to TRBD1. The source is a boy under two years old with a congenital heart defect. The CDR3 bases are TGTGCCAGCAGCCCACAGGGGTGGCACACTGAAGCTTTCTTT. Translated: CASSPQGWHTEAFF.